These T cell receptor beta chains were read from a single sample in a study of blood T cell repertoires in COVID-19. The assay was immunoSEQ multiplex PCR, and TCRdb's table has in-frame clones only and misses some. This table holds approximately 240,000 clones, around nine tenths found once. Sequences were obtained from peripheral blood. The source is a woman in her thirties or forties who had recovered from COVID-19. CDR3s include the opening cysteine and the closing phenylalanine or tryptophan. Fields, in order: CDR3 length, clone size, V gene, D gene, J gene, CDR3 protein, CDR3 DNA. The D gene is left open where the match is weak. The size entry is marked missing in some rows and otherwise reads once, few, many or a size class.

len: 16; abundance: once; v_gene: TRBV7-9; d_gene: -; j_gene: TRBJ1-4; CDR3aa: CASNLGGASTNEKLFF; CDR3nt: TGTGCCAGCAATCTAGGGGGGGCTTCGACTAATGAAAAACTGTTTTTT
len: 15; abundance: -; v_gene: TRBV30; d_gene: -; j_gene: TRBJ1-2; CDR3aa: CAWSVGGTQTYGYTF; CDR3nt: TGTGCCTGGAGTGTCGGCGGAACGCAAACCTATGGCTACACCTTC
len: 16; abundance: -; v_gene: TRBV19; d_gene: TRBD2; j_gene: TRBJ2-3; CDR3aa: CASSLRLAGGSDTQYF; CDR3nt: TGTGCCAGTAGTCTGCGACTAGCGGGAGGATCAGATACGCAGTATTTT
len: 12; abundance: few; v_gene: TRBV5-1; d_gene: -; j_gene: TRBJ1-2; CDR3aa: CASSLAGDGYTF; CDR3nt: TGCGCCAGCAGCTTGGCCGGGGATGGCTACACCTTC
len: 13; abundance: -; v_gene: TRBV10-3; d_gene: -; j_gene: TRBJ1-1; CDR3aa: CAIGVAGLTEAFF; CDR3nt: TGTGCCATCGGGGTGGCAGGGCTCACTGAAGCTTTCTTT
len: 14; abundance: -; v_gene: TRBV7-8; d_gene: -; j_gene: TRBJ2-3; CDR3aa: CASSPGTVVYTQYF; CDR3nt: TGTGCCAGCAGCCCCGGGACTGTTGTGTATACGCAGTATTTT
len: 16; abundance: -; v_gene: TRBV6-5; d_gene: TRBD1; j_gene: TRBJ2-5; CDR3aa: CASSYLAGTGPETQYF; CDR3nt: TGTGCCAGCAGTTACCTAGCCGGGACAGGACCAGAGACCCAGTACTTC
len: 13; abundance: -; v_gene: TRBV2; d_gene: -; j_gene: TRBJ1-6; CDR3aa: CASSVQGRSPLHF; CDR3nt: TGTGCCAGCAGTGTACAGGGTCGGTCACCCCTCCACTTT
len: 15; abundance: once; v_gene: TRBV7-2; d_gene: TRBD2; j_gene: TRBJ2-7; CDR3aa: CASSLGGRAGYEQYF; CDR3nt: TGTGCCAGCAGCTTAGGCGGGAGGGCCGGGTACGAGCAGTACTTC
len: 14; abundance: -; v_gene: TRBV19; d_gene: -; j_gene: TRBJ2-7; CDR3aa: CASSIVDRSYEQYF; CDR3nt: TGTGCCAGTAGTATAGTCGACAGGTCCTACGAGCAGTACTTC
len: 14; abundance: once; v_gene: TRBV6-4; d_gene: -; j_gene: TRBJ2-2; CDR3aa: CASRQQSNTGELFF; CDR3nt: TGTGCCAGCAGACAGCAATCGAACACCGGGGAGCTGTTTTTT
len: 14; abundance: -; v_gene: TRBV6-5; d_gene: TRBD1; j_gene: TRBJ1-5; CDR3aa: CASIRTGGNQPQHF; CDR3nt: TGTGCCAGCATTAGGACAGGGGGCAATCAGCCCCAGCATTTT
len: 16; abundance: -; v_gene: TRBV5-8; d_gene: -; j_gene: TRBJ2-3; CDR3aa: CASRTKGGMRTDTQYF; CDR3nt: TGTGCCAGCAGGACGAAGGGGGGGATGAGAACAGATACGCAGTATTTT
len: 13; abundance: -; v_gene: TRBV30; d_gene: -; j_gene: TRBJ1-5; CDR3aa: CAWSVRDNQPQHF; CDR3nt: TGTGCCTGGAGTGTACGGGACAATCAGCCCCAGCATTTT
len: 15; abundance: -; v_gene: TRBV7-9; d_gene: TRBD1; j_gene: TRBJ1-2; CDR3aa: CASSLAGVGGGGYTF; CDR3nt: TGTGCCAGCAGCTTAGCTGGCGTAGGGGGCGGAGGCTACACCTTC
len: 16; abundance: once; v_gene: TRBV6-1; d_gene: -; j_gene: TRBJ2-5; CDR3aa: CASSDLGRANEETQYF; CDR3nt: TGTGCCAGCAGTGACCTTGGCAGGGCGAACGAGGAGACCCAGTACTTC
len: 15; abundance: few; v_gene: TRBV5-1; d_gene: TRBD1; j_gene: TRBJ2-1; CDR3aa: CASSLGQGSYNEQFF; CDR3nt: TGCGCCAGCAGCTTGGGACAGGGCTCCTACAATGAGCAGTTCTTC
len: 12; abundance: -; v_gene: TRBV30; d_gene: TRBD1; j_gene: TRBJ1-4; CDR3aa: CACDRVGEKLFF; CDR3nt: TGTGCCTGCGACAGGGTGGGGGAAAAACTGTTTTTT
len: 15; abundance: -; v_gene: TRBV30; d_gene: TRBD2; j_gene: TRBJ2-2; CDR3aa: CAWSGDGGAVGELFF; CDR3nt: TGTGCCTGGAGTGGAGACGGGGGGGCAGTCGGGGAGCTGTTTTTT
len: 14; abundance: -; v_gene: TRBV18; d_gene: -; j_gene: TRBJ2-2; CDR3aa: CASSPKTNTGELFF; CDR3nt: TGTGCCAGCTCACCGAAGACTAACACCGGGGAGCTGTTTTTT
len: 17; abundance: -; v_gene: TRBV28; d_gene: -; j_gene: TRBJ2-5; CDR3aa: CASSLNRASLYQETQYF; CDR3nt: TGTGCCAGCAGTTTGAACAGGGCCTCCTTGTACCAAGAGACCCAGTACTTC
len: 15; abundance: -; v_gene: TRBV7-2; d_gene: TRBD1; j_gene: TRBJ2-2; CDR3aa: CASRPGQANTGELFF; CDR3nt: TGTGCCAGCAGGCCGGGACAGGCTAACACCGGGGAGCTGTTTTTT
len: 15; abundance: -; v_gene: TRBV7-2; d_gene: -; j_gene: TRBJ2-7; CDR3aa: CASSSLELVSYEQYF; CDR3nt: TGTGCCAGCAGCTCACTCGAGCTCGTTTCCTACGAGCAGTACTTC
len: 13; abundance: once; v_gene: TRBV30; d_gene: -; j_gene: TRBJ2-7; CDR3aa: CAWSSDRTYEQYF; CDR3nt: TGTGCCTGGAGTTCTGACAGAACCTACGAGCAGTACTTC
len: 15; abundance: -; v_gene: TRBV5-1; d_gene: TRBD1; j_gene: TRBJ2-5; CDR3aa: CASSLDRGLGETQYF; CDR3nt: TGCGCCAGCAGCTTAGACAGGGGGCTTGGTGAGACCCAGTACTTC
len: 16; abundance: few; v_gene: TRBV4-2; d_gene: -; j_gene: TRBJ2-7; CDR3aa: CASSQDKASALYEQYF; CDR3nt: TGTGCCAGCAGCCAAGATAAGGCTAGCGCACTCTACGAGCAGTACTTC
len: 16; abundance: -; v_gene: TRBV5-1; d_gene: TRBD2; j_gene: TRBJ2-7; CDR3aa: CASSLPRTSGSYEQYF; CDR3nt: TGCGCCAGCAGCTTGCCCCGGACTAGCGGGTCCTACGAGCAGTACTTC
len: 12; abundance: once; v_gene: TRBV7-9; d_gene: -; j_gene: TRBJ2-7; CDR3aa: CASRNDRDEQYF; CDR3nt: TGTGCCAGCAGAAATGACAGAGACGAGCAGTACTTC
len: 15; abundance: few; v_gene: TRBV7-3; d_gene: -; j_gene: TRBJ2-1; CDR3aa: CASSPDSRTYNEQFF; CDR3nt: TGTGCCAGCAGTCCAGACAGCCGGACCTACAATGAGCAGTTCTTC
len: 13; abundance: -; v_gene: TRBV19; d_gene: TRBD1; j_gene: TRBJ1-2; CDR3aa: CASSITGGYGYTF; CDR3nt: TGTGCCAGTAGTATTACAGGGGGCTATGGCTACACCTTC
len: 14; abundance: few; v_gene: TRBV6-6; d_gene: TRBD1; j_gene: TRBJ1-1; CDR3aa: CASTPSTGGAEAFF; CDR3nt: TGTGCCAGCACCCCTTCGACAGGGGGCGCTGAAGCTTTCTTT
len: 14; abundance: -; v_gene: TRBV7-2; d_gene: TRBD1; j_gene: TRBJ1-6; CDR3aa: CASSLGTGSSPLHF; CDR3nt: TGTGCCAGCAGCTTAGGGACAGGGTCGTCACCCCTCCACTTT
len: 16; abundance: once; v_gene: TRBV7-7; d_gene: -; j_gene: TRBJ2-3; CDR3aa: CASSSNSGGRGDTQYF; CDR3nt: TGTGCTAGCAGCTCCAATAGCGGAGGGAGAGGCGATACGCAGTATTTT
len: 15; abundance: -; v_gene: TRBV7-2; d_gene: TRBD2; j_gene: TRBJ2-7; CDR3aa: CASSALGGRASEQYF; CDR3nt: TGTGCCAGCAGCGCCCTGGGCGGGAGGGCCTCCGAGCAGTACTTC
len: 15; abundance: -; v_gene: TRBV21-1; d_gene: -; j_gene: TRBJ1-5; CDR3aa: CASSTPWTGDEPQHF; CDR3nt: TGTGCCAGCAGCACCCCCTGGACAGGGGATGAGCCCCAGCATTTT
len: 11; abundance: once; v_gene: TRBV30; d_gene: -; j_gene: TRBJ2-7; CDR3aa: CAWSVLSEQYF; CDR3nt: TGTGCCTGGAGTGTTCTTTCCGAGCAGTACTTC
len: 16; abundance: -; v_gene: TRBV7-2; d_gene: -; j_gene: TRBJ2-7; CDR3aa: CASSLGGIGSSYEQYF; CDR3nt: TGTGCCAGCAGCTTAGGCGGCATCGGGTCCTCCTACGAGCAGTACTTC
len: 15; abundance: -; v_gene: TRBV6-5; d_gene: -; j_gene: TRBJ1-5; CDR3aa: CASSYSPGGNQPQHF; CDR3nt: TGTGCCAGCAGTTACTCGCCAGGGGGCAATCAGCCCCAGCATTTT
len: 12; abundance: once; v_gene: TRBV25-1; d_gene: TRBD1; j_gene: TRBJ1-1; CDR3aa: CASSTGGTEAFF; CDR3nt: TGTGCCAGCAGCACAGGGGGAACTGAAGCTTTCTTT
len: 17; abundance: -; v_gene: TRBV19; d_gene: -; j_gene: TRBJ2-6; CDR3aa: CASSIQGRGSGANVLTF; CDR3nt: TGTGCCAGTAGTATTCAGGGCAGGGGCTCTGGGGCCAACGTCCTGACTTTC
len: 16; abundance: once; v_gene: TRBV7-6; d_gene: -; j_gene: TRBJ2-1; CDR3aa: CASSAVRGQSYNEQFF; CDR3nt: TGTGCCAGCAGCGCGGTTAGGGGACAATCCTACAATGAGCAGTTCTTC
len: 16; abundance: -; v_gene: TRBV5-6; d_gene: -; j_gene: TRBJ1-6; CDR3aa: CASSLARGSYNSPLHF; CDR3nt: TGTGCCAGCAGCTTGGCTCGGGGCTCCTATAATTCACCCCTCCACTTT
len: 15; abundance: -; v_gene: TRBV18; d_gene: TRBD2; j_gene: TRBJ2-3; CDR3aa: CASSPIAGLSDTQYF; CDR3nt: TGTGCCAGCTCACCAATAGCGGGGTTGTCAGATACGCAGTATTTT